This is a list of T cell receptor beta chains from one sample in a study of cytomegalovirus exposure and HLA in healthy donors. Here immunoSEQ multiplex PCR was the method, and the copy in TCRdb shows in-frame clones only, minus some. The sample lists 100,000 to 120,000 clones, over 60% occurring once. Material: PBMCs. The receptor set was obtained from a man aged 30 to 39 in good health and CMV-seropositive. CDR3s include the opening cysteine and the closing phenylalanine or tryptophan. A D gene is named only where the DNA matches it firmly. Some rows mark clone size as missing; the rest say once, few, many or name a class of expanded clone.

cdr3_nt cdr3_aa clone_size d_call j_call v_call
TGTGCCACCAGCAGAGTTCTCGGGGGGGGAAGTGGGGCTTTCTTT CATSRVLGGGSGAFF . . TRBJ1-1 TRBV15
TGTGCCAGCAGCTTAGAGGTTCCCGGGAGCTCCTACAATGAGCAGTTCTTC CASSLEVPGSSYNEQFF . . TRBJ2-1 TRBV7-2
TGTGCCAGCAGTCCGGGGTTTGGGCACGAGCAGTACTTC CASSPGFGHEQYF . . TRBJ2-7 TRBV28
TGTGCCAGCAGCGAGGGAGGGGGGCGAGACGAGCAGTACTTC CASSEGGGRDEQYF . . TRBJ2-7 TRBV9
TGCGCCAGCAGCTCGGACAGGGTGAAGGGCTACACCTTC CASSSDRVKGYTF . TRBD1 TRBJ1-2 TRBV5-1
TGTGCCAGCAGGCAGGGGGCCATAGGGGATCAGCCCCAGCATTTT CASRQGAIGDQPQHF once TRBD1 TRBJ1-5 TRBV2
TGTGCCAGCAGCTTAGACCAAGACAGTCCCTCTGGGGCCAACGTCCTGACTTTC CASSLDQDSPSGANVLTF . . TRBJ2-6 TRBV7-6
TGCGCCAGCAGCTTGAGGAGCGGGGGGTTTACCGGGGAGCTGTTTTTT CASSLRSGGFTGELFF . TRBD2 TRBJ2-2 TRBV5-1
TGTGCCAGCAGTTTACGGTGGCAGCCCCAGCATTTT CASSLRWQPQHF . . TRBJ1-5 TRBV28
TGTGCCAGCAGCTTAGAGCGCGCTGGGGAAGCTTTCTTT CASSLERAGEAFF . . TRBJ1-1 TRBV7-2
TGTGCCACCTCACCTGGGGAGAACTACGAGCAGTACTTC CATSPGENYEQYF . . TRBJ2-7 TRBV19
TGTGCCAGCAGCGTGGTCGGGCGGTGTGCGGGTGGCTACACCTTC CASSVVGRCAGGYTF . . TRBJ1-2 TRBV5-5
TGTGCCAGCAGCTTCCACCGGGACAGACCAACCTACGAGCAGTACTTC CASSFHRDRPTYEQYF . TRBD1 TRBJ2-7 TRBV7-9
TGTGCCAGCAGTCCAAGGACAGCGAACACTGAAGCTTTCTTT CASSPRTANTEAFF . . TRBJ1-1 TRBV27
TGTGCCAGCACCGGGGGAGGCACCGGGAATGAGCAGTTCTTC CASTGGGTGNEQFF . . TRBJ2-1 TRBV28
TGTGCCAGCAGTCCCGGACAGGGAATTTCAGATACGCAGTATTTT CASSPGQGISDTQYF once TRBD1 TRBJ2-3 TRBV27
TGTGCCAGCAGCCCGGGACAGGCCAATCAGCCCCAGCATTTT CASSPGQANQPQHF . TRBD1 TRBJ1-5 TRBV7-8
TGTGCCAGCACTGGCGGGGGACCCCTGTTCTCCTACAATGAGCAGTTCTTC CASTGGGPLFSYNEQFF . TRBD2 TRBJ2-1 TRBV28
TGCGCCAGCAGTTGGGGGACAGGGGGAGATGAAAAACTGTTTTTT CASSWGTGGDEKLFF . TRBD1 TRBJ1-4 TRBV5-1
TGTGCCAGTACAGGTAGCGGGGGGGCTATCCTAGCCAAAAACATTCAGTACTTC CASTGSGGAILAKNIQYF . TRBD2 TRBJ2-4 TRBV19
TGTGCCAGCAGCATAGGGCAGGGAAACTATGGCTACACCTTC CASSIGQGNYGYTF . . TRBJ1-2 TRBV7-9
TGCAGCGTTGAATGGGGGGGACTGAGCTCCTACAATGAGCAGTTCTTC CSVEWGGLSSYNEQFF few TRBD2 TRBJ2-1 TRBV29-1
TGTGCCAGCAGCTTAACAGCCATGAGCACAGATACGCAGTATTTT CASSLTAMSTDTQYF few . TRBJ2-3 TRBV7-3
TGTGCCAGCAGTCTCGGACAGGGGCAGAACACTGAAGCTTTCTTT CASSLGQGQNTEAFF few TRBD1 TRBJ1-1 TRBV7-9
TGTGCCAGCAGCCCGGGCCCCGAGGGTTCACCCCTCCACTTT CASSPGPEGSPLHF . . TRBJ1-6 TRBV5-5
TGTGCCAGCAGCATAGGGACAGATTATGGCTACACCTTC CASSIGTDYGYTF . TRBD1 TRBJ1-2 TRBV9
TGTGCCAGCAGTTTATCGGCGGGACAGGGTTCACCCCTCCACTTT CASSLSAGQGSPLHF few TRBD1 TRBJ1-6 TRBV28
TGTGCCAGTAGTATACAGGGGGCGGCTGAAGCTTTCTTT CASSIQGAAEAFF . TRBD1 TRBJ1-1 TRBV19
TGTGCCAGCAGCCCCTGGGAGGTCCACGGCTACACCTTC CASSPWEVHGYTF . . TRBJ1-2 TRBV27
TGTGCCAGCAGCCTCACTAGCGGGGGGGAGACCCAGTACTTC CASSLTSGGETQYF few TRBD2 TRBJ2-5 TRBV6-1
TGTGCCAGCAGCTTGGGCCAGTTTACAGATACGCAGTATTTT CASSLGQFTDTQYF few . TRBJ2-3 TRBV5-6
TGTGCCAGCAGCTCTTCGCCAGGGGAGGGCGAGCAGTACTTC CASSSSPGEGEQYF . . TRBJ2-7 TRBV5-5
TGTGCCAGCAGTCTACTAGCCCATGAGCAGTTCTTC CASSLLAHEQFF . . TRBJ2-1 TRBV6-1
TGTGCCAGCGGGGAGATACCCGGAAACACCATATATTTT CASGEIPGNTIYF . . TRBJ1-3 TRBV6-1
TGTGCCAGTAGTCCCACTCAGGGACAGGGGTACAATCAGCCCCAGCATTTT CASSPTQGQGYNQPQHF . TRBD1 TRBJ1-5 TRBV19
TGTGCCAGCAGCTCAAGGCCGGGACAGAACTACGAGCAGTACTTC CASSSRPGQNYEQYF . TRBD1 TRBJ2-7 TRBV7-7
TGTGCCAGCAGTTTCCGACTAGCGGCAGATACGCAGTATTTT CASSFRLAADTQYF . TRBD2 TRBJ2-3 TRBV6-5
TGTGCCAGCAGCCATGGAAGGGACACCCGCTCCTACGAGCAGTACTTC CASSHGRDTRSYEQYF . . TRBJ2-7 TRBV7-9
TGTGCCAGCAGCCGACAGGGAGCTAACTATGGCTACACCTTC CASSRQGANYGYTF . TRBD1 TRBJ1-2 TRBV5-4
TGTGCCAGCAGCGGGCAGACAGGGACCTACGAGCAGTACTTC CASSGQTGTYEQYF . TRBD1 TRBJ2-7 TRBV13
TGCGCCAGCAGCCAAGATTTTACAGAGGAAGCTTTCTTT CASSQDFTEEAFF . . TRBJ1-1 TRBV4-1
TGTGCCAGCAGTCCAACAGGGTGGGATACGCAGTATTTT CASSPTGWDTQYF . . TRBJ2-3 TRBV27
TGTGCCAGCAGCTTTGGTCAGGGAGGAACAGATACGCAGTATTTT CASSFGQGGTDTQYF . . TRBJ2-3 TRBV7-9
TGTGCCAGCAGTTTGGGGGACAGATTTAACTATGGCTACACCTTC CASSLGDRFNYGYTF few TRBD1 TRBJ1-2 TRBV28
TGCGCCAGCAGCCCAAGGGAGGGGCCGAACTATGGCTACACCTTC CASSPREGPNYGYTF . . TRBJ1-2 TRBV4-1
TGCGCCAGCAGCCAGTGGGGACAGGGGAACTACGAGCAGTACTTC CASSQWGQGNYEQYF . TRBD1 TRBJ2-7 TRBV4-3
TGTGCCAGCATCCTGGGACTAGCGGGGACCACCGGGGAGCTGTTTTTT CASILGLAGTTGELFF . TRBD2 TRBJ2-2 TRBV5-6
TGTGCCAGCAGGGAGGGACCTCATAGCAATCAGCCCCAGCATTTT CASREGPHSNQPQHF . . TRBJ1-5 TRBV28
TGTGCCAGCAGCTTGGGACAGGGGGCGTACGAGCAGTACTTC CASSLGQGAYEQYF few TRBD1 TRBJ2-7 TRBV5-6
TGTGCCAGCAGCACGACAGGGCCGAGTGACTATGGCTACACCTTC CASSTTGPSDYGYTF . TRBD1 TRBJ1-2 TRBV5-4
TGTGCCAGCAGTTTATCGTTTGCCAGGGGGAAAACTGAAGCTTTCTTT CASSLSFARGKTEAFF . TRBD1 TRBJ1-1 TRBV28
TGTGCCAGCAGTTCCGGGACAGAATACGAGCAGTACTTC CASSSGTEYEQYF . TRBD1 TRBJ2-7 TRBV27
TGTGCCAGCAGCTTCGGGATGGCGAGCCGCACAGATACGCAGTATTTT CASSFGMASRTDTQYF once . TRBJ2-3 TRBV5-6
TGTGCCAGCTCACCACGCGGCGGGGGCGGGAGCACAGATACGCAGTATTTT CASSPRGGGGSTDTQYF few . TRBJ2-3 TRBV18
TGTGCCAGTAGTATTCAAGGGGCAGGGGGCCGTAATGAGCAGTTCTTC CASSIQGAGGRNEQFF few TRBD1 TRBJ2-1 TRBV19